This T cell receptor beta chain was retrieved from a study of cytomegalovirus exposure and HLA in healthy donors. The repertoire was sequenced with immunoSEQ multiplex PCR; TCRdb's copy has only in-frame clones and lacks some. The table includes around 160,000 clones, around four fifths detected once. Germline V CDR1 and CDR2: SEHNR, FQNEAQ (reference sequence). V dropped 5 bases and J dropped 5; count of bases not matched to a gene: 6. The CDR3 contains 14 residues. For this clone: Its cognate antigen is unknown.

General study findings and limits: Usually a TCR sequence was rare, but some public TCRs were found in many donors. The authors listed about 170 TCR beta chains as cytomegalovirus-associated.

The V gene is TRBV7-9, the J gene TRBJ1-5, with 7 bases fitting TRBD1. The sequencing input was PBMCs. This clonotype originated in a man aged 25 to 40 in good health and CMV-seropositive. The CDR3 spells CASSRDSRDQPQHF. In nucleotides, the CDR3 is TGTGCCAGCAGCCGGGACAGCCGAGATCAGCCCCAGCATTTT.